A selection of T cell receptor beta chains follows, all from one sample in a study of T-cell reconstitution after alpha-beta-depleted transplantation in children. TCRdb re-called the PCR reads with MiXCR, one entry per CDR3 protein. The table has 250,000 to 300,000 distinct CDR3 sequences, around 7.1% seen once. The sample was peripheral blood, taken 360 days after TCRalphabeta/CD19-depleted stem cell transplant. These receptors were obtained from a female patient younger than 10 who had a stem cell transplant for Fanconi anemia, so the T cells may come from the graft donor. The CDR3 runs from the conserved cysteine through the conserved F or W.

v_gene: TRBV5-1
CDR3aa: CASSLLAGGQQETQYF

v_gene: TRBV28
CDR3aa: CASREGGTDTQYF

v_gene: TRBV6-5
CDR3aa: CASSYEEGPGQPQHF

v_gene: TRBV6-5
CDR3aa: CASTGGDYGYTF

v_gene: TRBV14
CDR3aa: CASSLVDYYGYTF

v_gene: TRBV29-1
CDR3aa: CSVGSGTSGYEQYF

v_gene: TRBV6-1
CDR3aa: CASSELSGDYNEQFF

v_gene: TRBV7-9
CDR3aa: CASSPTGVQTQYF

v_gene: TRBV7-2
CDR3aa: CASSMDRLHWNEQFF

v_gene: TRBV7-9
CDR3aa: CASSLGPGLAMADTQYF

v_gene: TRBV10-3
CDR3aa: CAISDPTGGLNYEQYF

v_gene: TRBV3-1
CDR3aa: CASSQGITQTQYF

v_gene: TRBV9
CDR3aa: CASSVGGGGPYNEQFF

v_gene: TRBV9
CDR3aa: CASSVVAELNTEAFF

v_gene: TRBV30
CDR3aa: CACNEQGAGEQYF